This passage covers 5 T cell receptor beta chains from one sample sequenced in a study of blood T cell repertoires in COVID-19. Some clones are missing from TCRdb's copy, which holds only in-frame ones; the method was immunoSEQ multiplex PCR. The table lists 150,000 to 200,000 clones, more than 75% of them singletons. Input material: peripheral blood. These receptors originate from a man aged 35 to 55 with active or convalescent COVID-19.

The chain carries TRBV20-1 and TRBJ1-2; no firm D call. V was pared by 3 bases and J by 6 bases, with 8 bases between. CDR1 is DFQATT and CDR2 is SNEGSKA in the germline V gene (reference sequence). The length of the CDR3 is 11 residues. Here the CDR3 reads CSARGGNGYTF. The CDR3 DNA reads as TGCAGTGCTAGGGGAGGGAATGGCTACACCTTC.

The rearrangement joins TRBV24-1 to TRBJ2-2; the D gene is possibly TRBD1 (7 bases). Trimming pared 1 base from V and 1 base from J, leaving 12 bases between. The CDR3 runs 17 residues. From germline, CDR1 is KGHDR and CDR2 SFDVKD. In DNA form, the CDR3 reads TGTGCCACCAGTGATTTTGGAGGGGGCAGGAACACCGGGGAGCTGTTTTTT. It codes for CATSDFGGGRNTGELFF.

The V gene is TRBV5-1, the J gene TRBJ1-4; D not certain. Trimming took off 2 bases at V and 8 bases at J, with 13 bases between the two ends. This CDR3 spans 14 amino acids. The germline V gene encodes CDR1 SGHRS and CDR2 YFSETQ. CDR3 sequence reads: CASSFDPGGEKLFF. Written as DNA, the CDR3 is TGCGCCAGCAGCTTCGACCCGGGAGGGGAAAAACTGTTTTTT.

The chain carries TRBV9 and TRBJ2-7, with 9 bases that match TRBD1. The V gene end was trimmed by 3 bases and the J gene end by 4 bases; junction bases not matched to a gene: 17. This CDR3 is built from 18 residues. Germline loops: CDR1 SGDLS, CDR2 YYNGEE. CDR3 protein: CASSEIIPSTGGVYEQYF. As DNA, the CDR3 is TGTGCCAGCAGCGAGATCATCCCTTCGACAGGGGGTGTATACGAGCAGTACTTC.

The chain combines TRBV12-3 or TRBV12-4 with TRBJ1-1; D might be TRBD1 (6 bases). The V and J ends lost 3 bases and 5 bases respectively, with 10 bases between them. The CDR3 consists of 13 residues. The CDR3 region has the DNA TGTGCCAGCAGTTTTGGGGGCCGGACTGAAGCTTTCTTT. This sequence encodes CASSFGGRTEAFF.